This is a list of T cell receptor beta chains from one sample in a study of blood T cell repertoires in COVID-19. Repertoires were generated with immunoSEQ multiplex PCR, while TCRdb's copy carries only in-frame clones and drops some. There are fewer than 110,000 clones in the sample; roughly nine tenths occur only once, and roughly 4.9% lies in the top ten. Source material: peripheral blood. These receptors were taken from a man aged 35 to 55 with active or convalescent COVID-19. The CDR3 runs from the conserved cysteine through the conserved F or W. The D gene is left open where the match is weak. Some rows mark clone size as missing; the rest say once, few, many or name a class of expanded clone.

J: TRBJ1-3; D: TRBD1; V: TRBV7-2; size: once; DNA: TGTGCCAGCAGCCCATGGGACAGCTCTGGAAACACCATATATTTT; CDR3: CASSPWDSSGNTIYF
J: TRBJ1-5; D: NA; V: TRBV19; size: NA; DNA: TGTGCCAGTAGTCGGCAGGCTAGCAATCAGCCCCAGCATTTT; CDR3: CASSRQASNQPQHF
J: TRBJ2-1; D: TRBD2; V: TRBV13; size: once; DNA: TGTGCCAGCAGCAGCGTTCTAGCGGACCTATACAATGAGCAGTTCTTC; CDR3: CASSSVLADLYNEQFF
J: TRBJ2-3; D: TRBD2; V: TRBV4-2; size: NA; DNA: TGTGCCAGCAGCCGTCGGACTAGCGGGACGACAGATACGCAGTATTTT; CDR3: CASSRRTSGTTDTQYF
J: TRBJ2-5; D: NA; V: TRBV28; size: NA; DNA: TGTGCCAGCAGTTGGGGAGATGACAATCAGGAGACCCAGTACTTC; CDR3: CASSWGDDNQETQYF
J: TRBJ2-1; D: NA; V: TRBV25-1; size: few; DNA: TGTGCCAGCATAAACCTAGACAATGAGCAGTTCTTC; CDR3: CASINLDNEQFF
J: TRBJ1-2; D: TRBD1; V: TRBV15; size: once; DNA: TGTGCCACCAGCAGAGGACAGGGAGTTTCAGGTGGCTACACCTTC; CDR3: CATSRGQGVSGGYTF
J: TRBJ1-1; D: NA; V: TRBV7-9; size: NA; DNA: TGTGCCAGCAGCTTAGACAGGATTGAAGCTTTCTTT; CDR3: CASSLDRIEAFF
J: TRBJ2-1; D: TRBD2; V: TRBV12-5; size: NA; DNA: TGTGCTAGTGGTTTGGTACGTTCGGATAGCGGGAGCCCCAATGAGCAGTTCTTC; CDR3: CASGLVRSDSGSPNEQFF
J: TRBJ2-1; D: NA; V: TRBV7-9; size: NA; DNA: TGTGCCAGCACCCTAGGGGGGGGTTGGAATGAGCAGTTCTTC; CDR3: CASTLGGGWNEQFF
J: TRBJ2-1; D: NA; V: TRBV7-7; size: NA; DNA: TGTGCCAGCAGCGCCCTCGTAGGGGGTCGTAGCTCCTACAATGAGCAGTTCTTC; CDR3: CASSALVGGRSSYNEQFF
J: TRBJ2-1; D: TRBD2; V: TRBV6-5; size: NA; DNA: TGTGCCAGCAGTTTCATCCTAGCGGGAGGGCCATCTGAGCAGTTCTTC; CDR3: CASSFILAGGPSEQFF
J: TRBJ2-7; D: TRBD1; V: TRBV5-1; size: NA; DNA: TGCGCCACCACCTCCGGGACAGGGGTCTACGAGCAGTACTTC; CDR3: CATTSGTGVYEQYF
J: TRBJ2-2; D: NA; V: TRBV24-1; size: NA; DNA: TGTGCCACCAGTGATCCATCACGCCCTAGCTCTCTGTTTTTT; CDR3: CATSDPSRPSSLFF
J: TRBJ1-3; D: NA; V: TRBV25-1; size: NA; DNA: TGTGCCAGCAGTGAGTTTGGGGCAACCATATATTTT; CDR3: CASSEFGATIYF
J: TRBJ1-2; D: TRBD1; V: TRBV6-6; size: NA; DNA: TGTGCCAGCGCCACGGGACAGCTCTATGGCTACACCTTC; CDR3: CASATGQLYGYTF
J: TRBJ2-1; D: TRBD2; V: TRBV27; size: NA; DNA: TGTGCCAGCAGTTTCGCGTCAGGGACTAGCGGGGAGCAGTTCTTC; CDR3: CASSFASGTSGEQFF
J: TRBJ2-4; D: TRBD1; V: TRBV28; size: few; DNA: TGTGCCAGCAGTTCGGGACAGACCAAAAACATTCAGTACTTC; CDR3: CASSSGQTKNIQYF
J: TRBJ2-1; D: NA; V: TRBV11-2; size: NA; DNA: TGTGCCAGCAGCTTAAGGGGTAGCGGCCTTCGGACCCCCTACAATGAGCAGTTCTTC; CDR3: CASSLRGSGLRTPYNEQFF
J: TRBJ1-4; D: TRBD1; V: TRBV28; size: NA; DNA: TGTGCCAGCAGGCAGGCCGGGACAGCAAATGAAAAACTGTTTTTT; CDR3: CASRQAGTANEKLFF
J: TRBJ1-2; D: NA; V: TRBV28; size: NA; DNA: TGTGCCAGCAGTTTTGGGACAATCTATGGCTACACCTTC; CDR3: CASSFGTIYGYTF
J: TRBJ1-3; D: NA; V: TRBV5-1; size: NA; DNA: TGCGCCAGCAGCTCGGACTTTACGGGAAACACCATATATTTT; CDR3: CASSSDFTGNTIYF
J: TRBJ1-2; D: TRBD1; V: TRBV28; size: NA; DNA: TGTGCCAGCAGTTCCAATGGGGGGGACAGGGTTAAGGGCTACACCTTC; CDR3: CASSSNGGDRVKGYTF
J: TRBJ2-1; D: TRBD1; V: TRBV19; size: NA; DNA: TGTGCCAGTGGCTGGACAGGGGACAATGAGCAGTTCTTC; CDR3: CASGWTGDNEQFF
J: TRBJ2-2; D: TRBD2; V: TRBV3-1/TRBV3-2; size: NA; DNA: TGTGCCAGCAACTTAGCGGGAGGGGACACCGGGGAGCTGTTTTTT; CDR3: CASNLAGGDTGELFF
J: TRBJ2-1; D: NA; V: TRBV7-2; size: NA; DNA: TGTGCCAGCAGCTTAAGGGCCGGCAGGGGGAGGAACTACAATGAGCAGTTCTTC; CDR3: CASSLRAGRGRNYNEQFF
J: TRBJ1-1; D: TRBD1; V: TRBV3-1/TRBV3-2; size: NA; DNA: TGTGCCAGCAGGACAGGGGAAGCCGAAGCTTTCTTT; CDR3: CASRTGEAEAFF
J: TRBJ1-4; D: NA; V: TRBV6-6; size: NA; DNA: TGTGCCAGCAGGCGGGATTTAACAACTAATGAAAAACTGTTTTTT; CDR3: CASRRDLTTNEKLFF
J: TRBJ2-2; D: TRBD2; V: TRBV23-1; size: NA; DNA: TGCGCCAATCCGGGACTAGCCCACACCGGGGAGCTGTTTTTT; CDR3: CANPGLAHTGELFF
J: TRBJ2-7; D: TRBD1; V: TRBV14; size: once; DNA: TGTGCCAGCAGCCCCTCGGACAGGGGCCTGACCGAGCAGTACTTC; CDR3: CASSPSDRGLTEQYF
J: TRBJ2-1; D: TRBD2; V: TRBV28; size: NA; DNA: TGTGCCAGCAATTTAGCGGGCTCGTACAATGAGCAGTTCTTC; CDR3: CASNLAGSYNEQFF
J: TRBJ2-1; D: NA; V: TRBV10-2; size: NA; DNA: TGTTCGGCAGGGGCCTCCTACAATGAGCAGTTCTTC; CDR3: CSAGASYNEQFF
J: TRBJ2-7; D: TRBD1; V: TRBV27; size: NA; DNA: TGTGCCAGCAGTTTCGGGACAGTGGCCTATGGGCAGTACTTC; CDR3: CASSFGTVAYGQYF
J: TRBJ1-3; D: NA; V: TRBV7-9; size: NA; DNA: TGTGCCAGCAGCCCCTCGGGCTCTGGAAACACCATATATTTT; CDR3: CASSPSGSGNTIYF
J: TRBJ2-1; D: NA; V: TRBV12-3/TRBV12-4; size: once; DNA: TGTGCCAGCATCCCCACAGGAAGAAATGAGCAGTTCTTC; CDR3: CASIPTGRNEQFF
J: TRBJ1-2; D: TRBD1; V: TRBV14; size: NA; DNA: TGTGCCAGCAGCCTGGGACAGGCGTATCGCTACACCTTC; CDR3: CASSLGQAYRYTF
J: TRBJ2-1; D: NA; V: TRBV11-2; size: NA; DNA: TGTGCCAGCAGCTTAGATAGCTTCGGACTCTACAATGAGCAGTTCTTC; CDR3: CASSLDSFGLYNEQFF
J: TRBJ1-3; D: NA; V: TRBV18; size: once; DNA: TGTGCCAGCTCACCGGGACATCCCTGGGAAATATCTGGAAACACCATATATTTT; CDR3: CASSPGHPWEISGNTIYF
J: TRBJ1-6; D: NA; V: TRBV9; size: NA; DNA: TGTGCCAGCAGCGTCACTTTTGATTCACCCCTCCACTTT; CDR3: CASSVTFDSPLHF
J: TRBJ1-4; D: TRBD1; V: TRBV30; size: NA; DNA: TGTGCCTGGAGTGTAAATGCGAGGACAGGGCAAGAAAAACTGTTTTTT; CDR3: CAWSVNARTGQEKLFF
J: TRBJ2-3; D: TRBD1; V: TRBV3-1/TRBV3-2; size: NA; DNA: TGTGCCAGCAGCCAAGAGAAAAGACAGGGGAGCCCAGATACGCAGTATTTT; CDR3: CASSQEKRQGSPDTQYF
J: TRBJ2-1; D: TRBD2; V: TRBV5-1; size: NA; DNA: TGCGCCAGCCGGACTAGCGGGAGTTACAATGAGCAGTTCTTC; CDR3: CASRTSGSYNEQFF
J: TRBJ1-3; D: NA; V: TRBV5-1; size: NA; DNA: TGCGCCAGCAGCCCCGAGGTCGGTTCTGGAAACACCATATATTTT; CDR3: CASSPEVGSGNTIYF
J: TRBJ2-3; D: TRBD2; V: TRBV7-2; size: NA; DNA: TGTGCCAGCACCAGCGGGGTAAGCACAGATACGCAGTATTTT; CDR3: CASTSGVSTDTQYF
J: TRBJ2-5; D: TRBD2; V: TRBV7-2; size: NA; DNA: TGTGCCAGCAGCCGTCCCCTAGCGGGGCAAGAGACCCAGTACTTC; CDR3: CASSRPLAGQETQYF
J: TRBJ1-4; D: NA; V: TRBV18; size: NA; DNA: TGTGCCAGCTCACCACCGCTGCAGGCACTCATCGGAACAACTAATGAAAAACTGTTTTTT; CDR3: CASSPPLQALIGTTNEKLFF
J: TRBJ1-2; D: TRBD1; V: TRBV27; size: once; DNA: TGTGCCAGCAGACAGGGGGCTAATGGCTACACCTTC; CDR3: CASRQGANGYTF
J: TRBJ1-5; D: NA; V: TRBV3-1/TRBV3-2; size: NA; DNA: TGTGCCAGCAGCCAAACCGCCGGGGGGGCTCGTCAGCCCCAGCATTTT; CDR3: CASSQTAGGARQPQHF
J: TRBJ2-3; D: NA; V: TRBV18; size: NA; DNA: TGTGCCAGCTCACCCGCGACAGATACGCAGTATTTT; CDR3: CASSPATDTQYF
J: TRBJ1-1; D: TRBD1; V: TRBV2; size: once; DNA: TGTGCCAGCGGATCTCCCCAGGGGGCGCGTTTTACTGAAGCTTTCTTT; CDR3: CASGSPQGARFTEAFF
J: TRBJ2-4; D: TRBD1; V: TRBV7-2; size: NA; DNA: TGTGCCAGCAGCTTAGACTGGGACAGGGGTGGCATTCAGTACTTC; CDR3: CASSLDWDRGGIQYF
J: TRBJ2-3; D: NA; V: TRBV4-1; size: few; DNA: TGCGCCAGCAGCCAAGAAAAGTGGGGAGGCACAGATACGCAGTATTTT; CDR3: CASSQEKWGGTDTQYF
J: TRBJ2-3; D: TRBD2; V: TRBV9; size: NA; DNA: TGTGCCAGCAGCGTCACTAGCGGCCAGGGCACAGATACGCAGTATTTT; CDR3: CASSVTSGQGTDTQYF
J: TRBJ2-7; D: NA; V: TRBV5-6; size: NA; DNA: TGTGCCAGCAGCTTGGAGGGGACAACAACTAGCGATATCTACGAGCAGTACTTC; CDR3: CASSLEGTTTSDIYEQYF